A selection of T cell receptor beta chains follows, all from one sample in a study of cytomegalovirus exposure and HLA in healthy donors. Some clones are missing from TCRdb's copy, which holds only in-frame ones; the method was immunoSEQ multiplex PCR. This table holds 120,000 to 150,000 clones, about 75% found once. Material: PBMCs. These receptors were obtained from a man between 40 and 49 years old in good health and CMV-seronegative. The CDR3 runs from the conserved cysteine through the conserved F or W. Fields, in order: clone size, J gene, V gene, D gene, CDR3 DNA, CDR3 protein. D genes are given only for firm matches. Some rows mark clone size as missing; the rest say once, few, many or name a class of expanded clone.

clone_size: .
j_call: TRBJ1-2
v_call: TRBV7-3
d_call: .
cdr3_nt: TGTGCCAGCAGCTTAACAGGGGCAGGGCATTATGGCTACACCTTC
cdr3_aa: CASSLTGAGHYGYTF

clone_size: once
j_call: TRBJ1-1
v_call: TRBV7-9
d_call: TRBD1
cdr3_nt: TGTGCCGGGCACGGACAGGCGAACACTGAAGCTTTCTTT
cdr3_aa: CAGHGQANTEAFF

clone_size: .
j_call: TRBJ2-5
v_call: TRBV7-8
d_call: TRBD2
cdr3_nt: TGTGCCAGCAGCCCAAGGAGGACTAGCGGGGCTGTTGGAGAGACCCAGTACTTC
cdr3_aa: CASSPRRTSGAVGETQYF

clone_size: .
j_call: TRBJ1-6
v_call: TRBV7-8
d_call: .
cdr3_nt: TGTGCCAGCAGCCTCCTCGGACAGAATAATTCACCCCTCCACTTT
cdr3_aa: CASSLLGQNNSPLHF

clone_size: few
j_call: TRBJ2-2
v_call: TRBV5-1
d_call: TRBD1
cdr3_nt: TGCGCCAGCAGCCCTAGGGGACAGCGGTACACCGGGGAGCTGTTTTTT
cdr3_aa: CASSPRGQRYTGELFF

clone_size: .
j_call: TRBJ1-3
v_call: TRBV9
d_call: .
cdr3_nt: TGTGCCAGCAGCCTAGACGGGGCTGGAAACACCATATATTTT
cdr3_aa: CASSLDGAGNTIYF

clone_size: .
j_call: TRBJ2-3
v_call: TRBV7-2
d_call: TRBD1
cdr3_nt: TGTGCCAGCAGCCTAGCAACAGGGGGTTATCCAGATACGCAGTATTTT
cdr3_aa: CASSLATGGYPDTQYF

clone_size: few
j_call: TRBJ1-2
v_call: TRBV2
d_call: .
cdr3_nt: TGTGCCAGCAGTGAGTCACAGGGATATGGCTACACCTTC
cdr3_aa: CASSESQGYGYTF

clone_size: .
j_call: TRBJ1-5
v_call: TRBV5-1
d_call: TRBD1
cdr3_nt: TGCGCCAGCAGCAGGGATGCAGGGGGCGGTCAGCCCCAGCATTTT
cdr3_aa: CASSRDAGGGQPQHF

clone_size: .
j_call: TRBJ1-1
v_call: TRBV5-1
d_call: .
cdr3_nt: TGCGCCAGCAGCTTGGGCTCAGGGCGGGGGTCGAACACTGAAGCTTTCTTT
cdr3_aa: CASSLGSGRGSNTEAFF

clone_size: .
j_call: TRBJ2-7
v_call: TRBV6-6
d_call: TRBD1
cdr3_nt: TGTGCCAGCGAGAATCAGCGGACAGGCGCCTACGAGCAGTACTTC
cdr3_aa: CASENQRTGAYEQYF

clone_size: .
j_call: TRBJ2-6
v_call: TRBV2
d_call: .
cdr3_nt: TGTGCCAGCAGTGTCGGGGTGTCTGGGGCCAACGTCCTGACTTTC
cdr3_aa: CASSVGVSGANVLTF

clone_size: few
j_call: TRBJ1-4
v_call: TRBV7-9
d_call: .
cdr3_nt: TGTGCCAGCAGCTTCGGGACACAGCTTGAAAAACTGTTTTTT
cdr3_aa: CASSFGTQLEKLFF

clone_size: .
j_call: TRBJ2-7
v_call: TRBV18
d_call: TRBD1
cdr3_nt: TGTGCCAGCTCAGGGGACAGGGGCGTCGAGCAGTACTTC
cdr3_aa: CASSGDRGVEQYF

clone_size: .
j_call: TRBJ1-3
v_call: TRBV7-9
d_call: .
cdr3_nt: TGTGCCTCCTTCGGGGTCGCTGGAAACACCATATATTTT
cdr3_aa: CASFGVAGNTIYF

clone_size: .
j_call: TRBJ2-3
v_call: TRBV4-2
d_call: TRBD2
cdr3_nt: TGTGCCAGCAGCCAAGAACTAGCGGGAACAGATACGCAGTATTTT
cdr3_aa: CASSQELAGTDTQYF

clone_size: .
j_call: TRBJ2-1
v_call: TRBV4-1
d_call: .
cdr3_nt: TGCGCCAGCAGCCAAGATAATATCGGGGCGGGGGCGTACAATGAGCAGTTCTTC
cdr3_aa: CASSQDNIGAGAYNEQFF

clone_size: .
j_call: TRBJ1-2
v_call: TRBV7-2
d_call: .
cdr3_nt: TGTGCCAGCAGCTTAGATCGTAGGGGGAACTATGGCTACACCTTC
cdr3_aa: CASSLDRRGNYGYTF

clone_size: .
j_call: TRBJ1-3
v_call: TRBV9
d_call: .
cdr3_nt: TGTGCCAGCAGCCAGGTGCGGGGGGAAAACACCATATATTTT
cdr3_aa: CASSQVRGENTIYF

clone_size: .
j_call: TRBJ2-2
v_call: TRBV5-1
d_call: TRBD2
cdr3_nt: TGCGCCAGCAGCCCGACCGGGACTAGCACCGGGGAGCTGTTTTTT
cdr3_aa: CASSPTGTSTGELFF

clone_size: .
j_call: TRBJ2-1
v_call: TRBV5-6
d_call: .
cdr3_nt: TGTGCCAGCAGCTTGGCCGGGCGGGGTGAGCAGTTCTTC
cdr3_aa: CASSLAGRGEQFF

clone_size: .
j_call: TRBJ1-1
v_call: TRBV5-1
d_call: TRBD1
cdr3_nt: TGCGCCAGCAAGCTGACAGGGGGCGCGACAGAAGCTTTCTTT
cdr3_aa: CASKLTGGATEAFF

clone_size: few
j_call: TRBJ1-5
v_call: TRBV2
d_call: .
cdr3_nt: TGTGCCAGCAGTGCGCAGACAGGCGGGGGGCATCAGCCCCAGCATTTT
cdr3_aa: CASSAQTGGGHQPQHF

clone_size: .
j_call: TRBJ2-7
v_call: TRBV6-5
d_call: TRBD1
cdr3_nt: TGTGCCAGCAGTTACCGGGACAGGGAAGAGCAGTACTTC
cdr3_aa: CASSYRDREEQYF

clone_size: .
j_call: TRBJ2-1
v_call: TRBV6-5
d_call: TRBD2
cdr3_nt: TGTGCCAGCAGTCAAGGACTAGCTAATGAGCAGTTCTTC
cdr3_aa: CASSQGLANEQFF

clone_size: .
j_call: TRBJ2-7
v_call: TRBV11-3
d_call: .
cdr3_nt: TGTGCCAGCAGCTTAGAAGGGGTATGGAACGAGCAGTACTTC
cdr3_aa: CASSLEGVWNEQYF

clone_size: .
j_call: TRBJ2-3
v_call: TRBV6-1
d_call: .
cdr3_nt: TGTGCCAGCAGTGAGCAGGAGGGAGATACGCAGTATTTT
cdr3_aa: CASSEQEGDTQYF

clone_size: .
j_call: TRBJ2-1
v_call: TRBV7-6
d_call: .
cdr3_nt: TGTGCCAGCAGCCCTTCGAGCCTAAATGAGCAGTTCTTC
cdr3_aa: CASSPSSLNEQFF

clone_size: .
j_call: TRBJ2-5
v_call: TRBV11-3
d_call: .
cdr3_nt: TGTGCCAGCAGCTTTGCGGCGGAGGAGGCCCAGTACTTC
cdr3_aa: CASSFAAEEAQYF